These 18 T cell receptor beta chains originate from one sample sequenced in a study of blood T cell repertoires in COVID-19. Generated by immunoSEQ multiplex PCR, the TCRdb table keeps only in-frame clones and is missing some. The data show 200,000 to 300,000 clones, 85% to 90% seen once. The sample taken for sequencing was PBMCs or T cells enriched from blood (not recorded which). The source is a woman aged 25 to 39 with acute COVID-19.

The chain combines TRBV19 with TRBJ2-2; maybe TRBD2 (5 bases). Trimming removed 7 bases at V and 1 base at J, with 7 bases between. This CDR3 is built from 13 residues. The germline CDR1 and CDR2 sequences are LNHDA and SQIVND (reference sequence). The CDR3: CASKAGNTGELFF. DNA of the CDR3: TGTGCCAGTAAGGCGGGGAACACCGGGGAGCTGTTTTTT.

The chain recombines TRBV5-3 with TRBJ1-1; 8 positions agree with TRBD1. Being an ORF, TRBV5-3 has a function that is uncertain. Unmatched junction bases numbered 1, after V lost 0 bases and J lost 3 bases. This CDR3 has 14 residues. This CDR3 reads CARSLGRGHTEAFF. The CDR3 DNA is TGTGCCAGAAGCTTGGGCAGGGGGCACACTGAAGCTTTCTTT.

V is TRBV2 and J is TRBJ1-4; 9 nucleotides match TRBD1. Germline CDR1 is SNHLY and CDR2 is FYNNEI. This CDR3 comprises 14 residues. V shed 7 bases, J shed 4 bases, and the junction held 4 bases outside the gene matches. CDR3 residues: CASKRDRDNEKLFF. The CDR3 nucleotides read TGTGCCAGCAAAAGGGACAGGGATAATGAAAAACTGTTTTTT.

This rearrangement joins TRBV7-3 to TRBJ1-6; no reliable D call. The V gene's germline CDR1 is SGHTA and CDR2 FQGTGA. The CDR3 has 15 amino acids. Deletions cut 2 bases from V and 7 bases from J, with 12 bases between. The CDR3 here is CASSLSGSRNSPLHF. The CDR3 DNA reads as TGTGCCAGCAGCTTATCGGGGTCACGGAATTCACCCCTCCACTTT.

V is TRBV3-1 (or the pseudogene TRBV3-2) and J is TRBJ1-2; tentative D call: TRBD1 (6 bases). This CDR3 has 15 residues. Germline V CDR1 and CDR2: LGHDT, YNNKEL (reference sequence). Trimming left V 3 bases short and J 1 base short, with 12 bases between. The CDR3 bases are TGTGCCAGCAGCCAGGTTAACAGGGTTAACTATGGCTACACCTTC. Amino acid sequence: CASSQVNRVNYGYTF.

CDR3 sequence: CASSSTVQGGQPQHF. CDR3 nucleotides: TGTGCCAGCAGTTCTACAGTACAGGGTGGTCAGCCCCAGCATTTT. The V gene is TRBV28, the J gene TRBJ1-5; possibly TRBD1 for D (6 bases). Germline-derived CDR1 and CDR2 are MDHEN and SYDVKM. The CDR3 contains 15 residues. Trimming shortened V by 4 bases and J by 6 bases, and 16 bases separated the two germline ends.

This rearrangement joins TRBV5-4 to TRBJ1-2; D may be TRBD1 (5 bases). Germline loops: CDR1 SGHNT, CDR2 YYREEE (reference sequence). There are 14 residues in the CDR3. V was clipped by 2 bases and J by 9 bases, with 17 bases between them. The CDR3 coding sequence is TGTGCCAGCAGCTTTACGCGGGACCCAGGGCGCTACACCTTC. Protein: CASSFTRDPGRYTF.

The chain combines TRBV6-5 with TRBJ1-4, with 7 bases aligning to TRBD1. The germline V gene encodes CDR1 MNHEY and CDR2 SVGAGI. CDR3 length equals 16 residues. V shed 1 base, J shed 0 bases, and the junction held 2 bases outside the gene matches. The CDR3 sequence is CASSYFDRATNEKLFF. The CDR3 DNA reads as TGTGCCAGCAGTTACTTCGACAGGGCAACTAATGAAAAACTGTTTTTT.

The chain joins TRBV5-1 to TRBJ2-2; 10 positions match TRBD1. The ends lost 4 bases at V and 3 bases at J; junction bases unmatched: 6. The germline V gene has CDR1 SGHRS and CDR2 YFSETQ. CDR3 length: 16 amino acids. This CDR3 is CASSRLTGGYTGELFF. Here the CDR3 DNA reads TGCGCCAGCAGCCGATTGACAGGGGGCTACACCGGGGAGCTGTTTTTT. Full variable domain (outside the CDR3, taken from reference TRBV5-1 and TRBJ2-2): KAGVTQTPRYLIKTRGQQVTLSCSPISGHRSVSWYQQTPGQGLQFLFEYFSETQRNKGNFPGRFSGRQFSNSRSEMNVSTLELGDSALYLCASSRLTGGYTGELFFGEGSRLTVL.

The chain recombines TRBV7-9 with TRBJ2-7; no reliable D call. The length of the CDR3 is 13 residues. CDR1 SEHNR and CDR2 FQNEAQ come from the germline V gene (reference sequence). V was cut by 5 bases and J by 2 bases, with 10 bases left in between. The CDR3 here is CASSPLIPYEQYF. The CDR3 region has the DNA TGTGCCAGCAGCCCCTTAATCCCCTACGAGCAGTACTTC.

This chain uses TRBV24-1 with TRBJ2-3, with 7 bases that match TRBD1. The CDR3 loop spans 14 amino acids. Unmatched junction bases numbered 7, after V lost 7 bases and J lost 4 bases. The germline gives CDR1 KGHDR, CDR2 SFDVKD. CDR3 nucleotide sequence: TGTGCCACCAGCCGGGACAGCTTCCCAGATACGCAGTATTTT. Its protein product is CATSRDSFPDTQYF.

This chain connects TRBV19 to TRBJ1-1; unclear D gene. Germline CDR1 reads LNHDA; CDR2 reads SQIVND (reference sequence). The CDR3 extends over 13 amino acids. The V and J ends lost 3 bases and 4 bases respectively, with 9 bases between them. The CDR3 DNA follows: TGTGCCAGTAGTATCCTATCTTCCACTGAAGCTTTCTTT. Residues: CASSILSSTEAFF.

The rearrangement uses TRBV23-1 and TRBJ2-7, with 9 bases aligning to TRBD1. TRBV23-1 carries the ORF label, with uncertain function. J gave up 5 bases and V 1 base, and 6 bases lay outside the gene matches. This CDR3 contains 15 residues. CDR3 nucleotides: TGCGCCAGCAGTCAATATAGGGACAGGGTCCACGAGCAGTACTTC. It is translated as CASSQYRDRVHEQYF.

V usage is TRBV18 and J usage is TRBJ1-5; D gene uncertain. Trimming took 3 bases from V and 0 from J, leaving 15 bases between them. The germline CDR1 and CDR2 sequences are KGHSH and LQKENI. The CDR3 totals 17 residues. The CDR3 coding sequence is TGTGCCAGCTCACCCGGTGGAGGCCCATATAGCAATCAGCCCCAGCATTTT. This sequence encodes CASSPGGGPYSNQPQHF.

The J gene is TRBJ2-7, the V gene TRBV6-5, with 8 bases fitting TRBD1. This CDR3 has 12 residues. CDR1 and CDR2 from the germline V gene are MNHEY and SVGAGI. The ends lost 2 bases at V and 6 bases at J; junction bases unmatched: 0. In DNA, the CDR3 is TGTGCCAGCAGTTACGGGACAGGCGAGCAGTACTTC. This gives the protein CASSYGTGEQYF.

This sequence joins TRBV4-1 and TRBJ1-2, with D possibly being TRBD1 (5 bases). Looked up from germline, CDR1 is MGHRA and CDR2 is YSYEKL. Trimming took 3 bases from V and 4 from J, leaving 15 bases between them. This CDR3 contains 15 residues. The CDR3 sequence: CASSQSYRTAYGYTF. CDR3 coding DNA: TGCGCCAGCAGCCAGAGTTACAGGACGGCCTATGGCTACACCTTC.

The V gene is TRBV5-1, the J gene TRBJ1-3; perhaps TRBD1 as D (6 bases). Germline V CDR1 and CDR2: SGHRS, YFSETQ. The V and J ends lost 4 bases and 1 base respectively, with 15 bases between them. The CDR3 spans 16 residues. CDR3 DNA: TGCGCCAGCAGCCCGATGAGGCAGGGGTCTGGAAACACCATATATTTT. Protein product: CASSPMRQGSGNTIYF.

The chain is built from TRBV2 and TRBJ2-2; D possibly corresponds to TRBD1 (6 bases). Trimming took off 6 bases at V and 0 bases at J, with 11 bases between the two ends. The CDR3 spans 15 residues. CDR1 and CDR2 from the germline V gene are SNHLY and FYNNEI. CDR3 nucleotide sequence: TGTGCCAGCAGGCTGGACAGCGCGAACACCGGGGAGCTGTTTTTT. It specifies CASRLDSANTGELFF. Full variable domain (missing parts from reference TRBV2 and TRBJ2-2): EPEVTQTPSHQVTQMGQEVILRCVPISNHLYFYWYRQILGQKVEFLVSFYNNEISEKSEIFDDQFSVERPDGSNFTLKIRSTKLEDSAMYFCASRLDSANTGELFFGEGSRLTVL.